This TCR beta chain was captured by sequencing in a study of shared clonotypes between healthy human individuals. Whole-study context: Used for every donor were three CD4 naive, three CD4 memory, two CD8 naive and one CD8 memory plate.

Over several immunoSEQ plates, each subset's genomic DNA was distributed in even portions. Profiling relied on immunoSEQ multiplex PCR, and the TCRdb table lists in-frame clones only, not all of them. This table holds fewer than 850,000 clones, approximately 97% found once. As to this clone: Its antigen is not known.

Selected positively for CCR7 and CD45RO-negative, naive CD8 cells excluded terminally differentiated effector memory CD45RA+ cells. Study-wide findings and caveats: The naive CD4 repertoires of several donors were compared, and around 5% of clonotypes were shared.

Sample: naive CD8+ T cells sorted from blood. The receptor comes from a man younger than 45 in good health.

CDR3 coding DNA: TGTGCCAGCAGCTTAGATCGTGGGTTGAGCTCCTACGAGCAGTACTTC. Residues: CASSLDRGLSSYEQYF. V and J are TRBV11-2 and TRBJ2-7; D is ambiguous. The CDR3 contains 16 residues. Germline V gene sequence: CDR1 SGHAT, CDR2 FQNNGV. Trimming removed 0 bases at V and 0 bases at J, with 12 bases between.